A selection of T cell receptor beta chains follows, all from one sample in a study of T cells in localized non-small cell lung cancer. The data were produced by immunoSEQ multiplex PCR, yet TCRdb's version contains in-frame clones alone and is incomplete. This repertoire shows under 3,000 clones, about 28% found once; its top ten account for 7.6%. The sequences come from lung tumor tissue, collected before any cancer treatment. The receptors originated from a man aged 35 to 69 with stage II squamous cell lung carcinoma. CDR3s leave out the opening cysteine and the closing phenylalanine or tryptophan.

j_gene	v_gene	CDR3aa
TRBJ1-6	TRBV9	ASSVDTNSPLH
TRBJ2-1	TRBV11-3	ASSIYRTGYNEQF
TRBJ2-5	TRBV6-8	ASRPDRARETQY
TRBJ1-1	TRBV18	ASSSGQDTEAF
TRBJ1-1	TRBV11-3	ASSLTRKSTEAF
TRBJ1-4	TRBV28	ASSPTKGTNEKLF
TRBJ1-1	TRBV6-8	ASSEGRDEAF
TRBJ2-4	TRBV6-4	ASSYSGAGAVDIQY
TRBJ2-7	TRBV6-8	AIRDGGQGYEQY
TRBJ2-1	TRBV6-8	ASSYNVGRGFNNEQF
TRBJ2-2	TRBV5-1	ASSLVAGESGELF
TRBJ2-7	TRBV28	ASSSPGTGSSYEQY
TRBJ2-3	TRBV12-5	ASGSGDYDDTQY
TRBJ2-2	TRBV11-3	ASSPLRPENTGELF
TRBJ1-3	TRBV28	ASRVSSGNTIY
TRBJ1-2	TRBV6-8	ASSWGRASGYT
TRBJ1-4	TRBV5-1	ASSSTSGTNEKLF
TRBJ1-1	TRBV29-1	SVVQGDGTEAF
TRBJ2-1	TRBV6-8	ASSAGLFSYNEQF
TRBJ1-3	TRBV6-8	ASSRDAGLSGNTIY
TRBJ2-3	TRBV19	ASSGSGVSTDTQY
TRBJ2-3	TRBV18	ASSPMGASGPGGTQY
TRBJ1-5	TRBV19	ASTGYESSQGTNQPQH
TRBJ1-6	TRBV19	ASSPGNNSPLH
TRBJ2-7	TRBV6-8	ASSDRGLSYEQY
TRBJ1-6	TRBV30	AWSVQMGGSPLH
TRBJ1-4	TRBV11-3	ASSLKGDNEKLF
TRBJ2-1	TRBV9	ASSAAGQGLYNEQF
TRBJ1-1	TRBV7-2	ASGQGTNTEAF
TRBJ2-1	TRBV11-3	ASSPRLAGVYNEQF
TRBJ2-1	TRBV5-1	ASSLGPRTGGNNEQF
TRBJ1-2	TRBV30	AWSVRLAYGYT
TRBJ2-1	TRBV28	ASSPNRGIYNEQF
TRBJ1-4	TRBV11-3	ASSLAGVREKLF
TRBJ1-2	TRBV19	ASRGPLYGYT
TRBJ2-1	TRBV6-8	ASSSGTSGNNEQF
TRBJ2-2	TRBV19	ASSTHGGRTGELF
TRBJ2-5	TRBV27	ASSRPGAETQY
TRBJ2-1	TRBV18	ASSPDRGGFFEQF
TRBJ2-5	TRBV6-8	ASSYTGLAGGQRTQY
TRBJ1-1	TRBV28	ASSPLNQMAF
TRBJ2-7	TRBV6-8	ASSGQRGPYEQY